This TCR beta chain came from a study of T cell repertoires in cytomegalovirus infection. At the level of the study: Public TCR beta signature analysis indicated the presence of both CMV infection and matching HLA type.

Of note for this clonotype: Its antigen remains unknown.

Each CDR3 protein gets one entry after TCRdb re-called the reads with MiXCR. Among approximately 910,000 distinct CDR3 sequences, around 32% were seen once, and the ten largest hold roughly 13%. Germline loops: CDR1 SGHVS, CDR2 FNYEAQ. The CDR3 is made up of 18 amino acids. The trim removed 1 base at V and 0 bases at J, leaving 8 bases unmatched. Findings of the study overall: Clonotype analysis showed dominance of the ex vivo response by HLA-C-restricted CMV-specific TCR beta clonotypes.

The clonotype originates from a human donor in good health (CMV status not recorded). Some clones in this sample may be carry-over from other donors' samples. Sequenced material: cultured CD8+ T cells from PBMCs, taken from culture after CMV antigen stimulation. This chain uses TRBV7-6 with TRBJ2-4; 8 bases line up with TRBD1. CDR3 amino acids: CASSLEDDRGLAKNIQYF. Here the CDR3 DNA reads TGTGCCAGCAGCTTAGAGGATGACAGGGGTTTAGCCAAAAACATTCAGTACTTC. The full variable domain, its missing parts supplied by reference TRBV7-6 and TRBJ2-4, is GAGVSQSPRYKVTKRGQDVALRCDPISGHVSLYWYRQALGQGPEFLTYFNYEAQQDKSGLPNDRFSAERPEGSISTLTIQRTEQRDSAMYRCASSLEDDRGLAKNIQYFGAGTRLSVL.